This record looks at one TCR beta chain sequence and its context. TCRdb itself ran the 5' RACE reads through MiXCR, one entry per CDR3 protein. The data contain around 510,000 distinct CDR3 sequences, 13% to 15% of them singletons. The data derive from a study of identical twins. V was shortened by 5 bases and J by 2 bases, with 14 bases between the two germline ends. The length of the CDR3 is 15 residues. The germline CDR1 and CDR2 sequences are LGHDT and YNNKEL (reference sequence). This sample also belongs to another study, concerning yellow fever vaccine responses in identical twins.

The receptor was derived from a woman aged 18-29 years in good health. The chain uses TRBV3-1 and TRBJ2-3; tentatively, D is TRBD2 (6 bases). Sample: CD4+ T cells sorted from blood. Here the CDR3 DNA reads TGTGCCAGCAGCACTTTAGCGGAGCCCACAGATACGCAGTATTTT. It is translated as CASSTLAEPTDTQYF.